The 6 T cell receptor beta chains below come from one sample, sequenced in a study of OX40 agonist ivuxolimab in advanced cancers. Library generation was performed with the immunoSEQ multiplex PCR assay. As stored in TCRdb, this immuneACCESS dataset retains in-frame rearrangements with V and J assigned. A fraction of the clones does not appear; measured against another copy, unresolved V genes explain less than half of the discrepancy, and the remainder lacks a known reason. This sample holds around 140,000 clones; over 75% were observed only once. The biggest ten clones account for approximately 0.99% of the sample. Sequences were derived from CD4+ or CD8+ T cells sorted from blood, sampled in a trial of the OX40 agonist ivuxolimab. All receptors come from an adult with an advanced solid tumor such as melanoma, head and neck, liver or kidney cancer.

CDR3 DNA: TGTGCCAGCAGTTTATCTATAACCCCTCCTGGGCGAAAGCAGTACTTC. Protein sequence: CASSLSITPPGRKQYF. The rearrangement uses TRBV27 and TRBJ2-7; D is ambiguous. The CDR3 has 16 residues. Per germline, CDR1 MNHEY and CDR2 SMNVEV (reference sequence). Trimming stripped 0 bases from V and 8 bases from J, with 20 bases between.

This clone was found once. V usage is TRBV28 and J usage is TRBJ1-2; possible D gene TRBD1, 6 bases. Trimming removed 4 bases at V and 2 bases at J, with 8 bases between. Germline V gives CDR1 MDHEN, CDR2 SYDVKM. The CDR3 loop spans 13 amino acids. This CDR3 is CASSYRENYGYTF. In DNA form, the CDR3 reads TGTGCCAGCAGTTACAGGGAAAACTATGGCTACACCTTC.

The V call is TRBV7-8, the J call TRBJ1-5, with 7 nucleotides matching TRBD1. This CDR3 has 13 amino acids. V lost 5 bases, J lost 7 bases, and 5 bases stayed unmatched. Germline CDR1 is SGHVS and CDR2 is FQNEAQ. The CDR3 here is CASSLQGNQPQHF. Written as DNA, the CDR3 is TGTGCCAGCAGCCTACAGGGGAACCAGCCCCAGCATTTT.

The chain links TRBV7-9 to TRBJ2-5; D call uncertain. This CDR3 is 13 amino acids long. V gave up 1 base and J gave up 5 bases, with 8 bases separating them. CDR1 and CDR2 (germline): SEHNR, FQNEAQ (reference sequence). CDR3: CASSLVVGETQYF. Written as DNA, the CDR3 is TGTGCCAGCAGCTTAGTGGTGGGGGAGACCCAGTACTTC.

The chain combines TRBV2 with TRBJ1-2; D not certain. The V gene's germline CDR1 is SNHLY and CDR2 FYNNEI. The CDR3 is made up of 14 amino acids. V was shortened by 4 bases and J by 0 bases, with 9 bases between the two germline ends. This CDR3 is CASSVSDSNYGYTF. For the CDR3, the DNA is TGTGCCAGCAGTGTGAGTGACTCTAACTATGGCTACACCTTC. Based on the CDR3 plus reference TRBV2 and TRBJ1-2, the full variable domain is EPEVTQTPSHQVTQMGQEVILRCVPISNHLYFYWYRQILGQKVEFLVSFYNNEISEKSEIFDDQFSVERPDGSNFTLKIRSTKLEDSAMYFCASSVSDSNYGYTFGSGTRLTVV.

The chain is built from TRBV6-4 and TRBJ1-2; no clear D gene. The length of the CDR3 is 12 residues. Germline V gene data show CDR1 as MRHNA and CDR2 as SNTAGT. V dropped 4 bases and J dropped 8 bases, with 11 bases sitting between them. CDR3: CASSGRYGGYTF. CDR3 coding DNA: TGTGCCAGCAGTGGCCGCTACGGGGGCTACACCTTC.